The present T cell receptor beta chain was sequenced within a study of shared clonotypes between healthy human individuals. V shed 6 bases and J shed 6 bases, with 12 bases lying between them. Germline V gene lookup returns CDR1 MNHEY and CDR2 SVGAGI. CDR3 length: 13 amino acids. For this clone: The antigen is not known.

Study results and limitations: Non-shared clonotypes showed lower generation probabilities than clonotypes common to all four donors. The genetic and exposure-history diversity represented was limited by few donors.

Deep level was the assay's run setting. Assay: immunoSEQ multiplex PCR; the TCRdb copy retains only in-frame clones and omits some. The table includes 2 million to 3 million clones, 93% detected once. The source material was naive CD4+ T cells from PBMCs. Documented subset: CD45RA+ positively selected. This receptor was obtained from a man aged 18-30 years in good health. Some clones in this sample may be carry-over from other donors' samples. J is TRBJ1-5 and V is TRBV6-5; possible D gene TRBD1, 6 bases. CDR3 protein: CASRSQGTQPQHF. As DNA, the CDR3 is TGTGCCAGCAGATCTCAGGGGACTCAGCCCCAGCATTTT.